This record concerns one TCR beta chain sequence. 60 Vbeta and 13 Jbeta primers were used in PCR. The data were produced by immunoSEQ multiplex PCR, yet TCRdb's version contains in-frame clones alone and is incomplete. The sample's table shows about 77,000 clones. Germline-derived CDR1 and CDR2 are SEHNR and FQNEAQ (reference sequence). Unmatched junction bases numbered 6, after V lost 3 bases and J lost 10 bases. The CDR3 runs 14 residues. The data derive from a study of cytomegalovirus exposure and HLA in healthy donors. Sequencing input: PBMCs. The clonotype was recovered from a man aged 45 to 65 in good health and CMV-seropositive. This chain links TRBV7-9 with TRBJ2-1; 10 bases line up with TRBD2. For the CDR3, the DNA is TGTGCCAGCAGCTTGCTAGCGGGAGCGAGCGAGCAGTTCTTC. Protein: CASSLLAGASEQFF.